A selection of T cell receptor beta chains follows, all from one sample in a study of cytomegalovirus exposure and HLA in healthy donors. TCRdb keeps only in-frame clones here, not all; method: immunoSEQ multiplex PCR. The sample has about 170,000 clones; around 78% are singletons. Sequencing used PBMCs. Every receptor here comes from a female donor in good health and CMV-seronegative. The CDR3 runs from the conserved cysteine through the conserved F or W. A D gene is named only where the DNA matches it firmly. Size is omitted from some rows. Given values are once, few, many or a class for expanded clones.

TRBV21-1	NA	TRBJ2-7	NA	CASSHLISKQYF	TGTGCCAGCAGCCACCTGATTAGTAAGCAGTACTTC
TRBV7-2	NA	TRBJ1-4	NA	CASSLTGPNEKLFF	TGTGCCAGCAGCTTAACAGGGCCTAATGAAAAACTGTTTTTT
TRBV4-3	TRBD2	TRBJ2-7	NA	CASSHEASGTSYEQYF	TGCGCCAGCAGCCACGAGGCTAGCGGTACATCCTACGAGCAGTACTTC
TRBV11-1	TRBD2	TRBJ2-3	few	CASSSPAGGVHRYAVF	TGTGCCAGCAGCTCTCCGGCGGGAGGGGTACACAGATACGCAGTATTT
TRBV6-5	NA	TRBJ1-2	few	CASSAAGQGYGYTF	TGTGCCAGCAGTGCGGCAGGGCAAGGCTATGGCTACACCTTC
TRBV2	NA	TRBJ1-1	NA	CASSWTHEAFF	TGTGCCAGCAGTTGGACACATGAAGCTTTCTTT
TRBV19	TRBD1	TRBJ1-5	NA	CASRETGGGLGLNQPQHF	TGTGCCAGTAGGGAGACAGGGGGCGGATTAGGCCTCAATCAGCCCCAGCATTTT
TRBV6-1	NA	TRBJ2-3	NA	CASSEHRQAVADTQYF	TGTGCCAGCAGTGAACATCGGCAGGCCGTTGCAGATACGCAGTATTTT
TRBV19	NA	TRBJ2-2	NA	CASNSWGAGELFF	TGTGCCAGTAATTCCTGGGGGGCCGGGGAGCTGTTTTTT
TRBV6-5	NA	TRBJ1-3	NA	CASRTDFSGNTIYF	TGTGCCAGCAGGACAGATTTCTCTGGAAACACCATATATTTT
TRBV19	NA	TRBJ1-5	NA	CASRGSRSSYQPQHF	TGTGCCAGTAGGGGCAGCAGGTCCTCATACCAGCCCCAGCATTTT
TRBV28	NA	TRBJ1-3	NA	CASSLWTGGNTIYF	TGTGCCAGCAGTTTATGGACAGGTGGAAACACCATATATTTT
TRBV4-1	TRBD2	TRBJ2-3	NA	CASSHDLAGGFFSTDTQYF	TGCGCCAGCAGCCACGATCTAGCGGGGGGTTTTTTTAGCACAGATACGCAGTATTTT
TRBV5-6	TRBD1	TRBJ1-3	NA	CASSFQGAAGNTIYF	TGTGCCAGCAGCTTTCAGGGGGCGGCTGGAAACACCATATATTTT
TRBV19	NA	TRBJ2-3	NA	CATGEAWSTDTQYF	TGTGCCACCGGGGAGGCCTGGAGCACAGATACGCAGTATTTT
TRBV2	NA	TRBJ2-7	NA	CASSVADTYEQYF	TGTGCCAGCAGTGTGGCAGATACCTACGAGCAGTACTTC
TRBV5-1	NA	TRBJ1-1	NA	CASSLAGSNTEAFF	TGCGCCAGCAGCTTGGCAGGGTCGAACACTGAAGCTTTCTTT
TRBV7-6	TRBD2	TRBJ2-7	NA	CASSARLAGDTEQYF	TGTGCCAGCAGCGCTCGGCTAGCGGGAGACACCGAGCAGTACTTC
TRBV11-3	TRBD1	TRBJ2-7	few	CASSPGQGNYEQYF	TGTGCCAGCAGCCCAGGACAGGGAAACTACGAGCAGTACTTC
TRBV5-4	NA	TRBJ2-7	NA	CASSLPGTPSSEQYF	TGTGCCAGCAGCCTCCCCGGGACACCTAGTTCCGAGCAGTACTTC
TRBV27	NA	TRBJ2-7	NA	CASRLNPVGAPYEQYF	TGTGCCAGCAGGCTCAACCCTGTGGGGGCCCCCTACGAGCAGTACTTC